This TCR beta chain was captured by sequencing in a study of ipilimumab plus nivolumab after autologous stem cell transplantation. Trimming stripped 0 bases from V and 0 bases from J, with 6 bases between. CDR3 length equals 14 residues. CDR1 is SGDLS and CDR2 is YYNGEE in the germline V gene. Using immunoSEQ multiplex PCR, the repertoire was profiled, and TCRdb retains in-frame clones only, with some absent. The sample has about 43,000 clones; nearly 90% are singletons. The sample was PBMCs, taken in a trial of ipilimumab plus nivolumab as post-transplant consolidation. This sequence was found in a male donor with multiple myeloma. The rearrangement uses TRBV9 and TRBJ1-2; D is perhaps TRBD1 (5 bases). CDR3 nucleotides: TGTGCCAGCAGCGTAGGGGGGGCTAACTATGGCTACACCTTC. Its translation is CASSVGGANYGYTF. The full variable domain, completed using reference TRBV9 and TRBJ1-2, is DSGVTQTPKHLITATGQRVTLRCSPRSGDLSVYWYQQSLDQGLQFLIQYYNGEERAKGNILERFSAQQFPDLHSELNLSSLELGDSALYFCASSVGGANYGYTFGSGTRLTVV.